Below, 16 T cell receptor beta chains from the same sample are listed, as sequenced in a study of T cells expressing NK-cell markers. TCRdb reanalyzed the 5' RACE reads and collapses them to one entry per CDR3 protein, without DNA. Its table lists approximately 460,000 distinct CDR3 sequences. Sequenced: blood T cells: a sorted CD56 or NKG2C T cell subset, CD4+ or CD8+ T cells, or bulk PBMC T cells (not recorded which). The receptors were sampled from a woman aged 18 to 75 in good health.

V usage is TRBV12-3 or TRBV12-4 and J usage is TRBJ2-3; the TCRdb call, TRBD2, lacks DNA for checking. The length of the CDR3 is 15 residues. The CDR3 spells CASTAGPREGNTQYF.

The chain recombines TRBV6-2 or TRBV6-3 with TRBJ2-1; TCRdb selects TRBD2, and the lack of DNA leaves this call unchecked. CDR3 size: 14 residues. Germline assignment: CDR1 MNHEY and CDR2 SVGEGT. This CDR3 reads CAIGPGLEADEQFF.

The chain recombines TRBV4-2 with TRBJ1-1; absent DNA, TCRdb's TRBD1 call cannot be checked. The CDR3 is made up of 14 amino acids. Germline CDR1 and CDR2: LGHNA and YNFKEQ. CDR3 protein: CASSQAGANTEAFF.

This rearrangement joins TRBV20-1 to TRBJ1-1. The CDR3 consists of 12 residues. The V gene's germline CDR1 is DFQATT and CDR2 SNEGSKA (reference sequence). The CDR3 is CSASRTNTEAFF.

V is TRBV19 and J is TRBJ2-5; the TCRdb call, TRBD1, lacks DNA for checking. CDR3 length: 14 residues. Germline CDR1 reads LNHDA; CDR2 reads SQIVND (reference sequence). CDR3: CATMVGGRKETQYF.

This chain uses TRBV29-1 with TRBJ2-5. The CDR3 length is 13 residues. Per germline, CDR1 SQVTM and CDR2 ANQGSEA. The CDR3 spells CSVAGAYQETQYF.

The chain recombines TRBV5-4 with TRBJ2-5; the D gene TCRdb calls, TRBD2, cannot be checked with no DNA. This CDR3 comprises 14 residues. Germline V CDR1 and CDR2: SGHNT, YYREEE (reference sequence). The CDR3 sequence is CASSLVGAPLTQYF.

This chain's CDR3 is CASSWSPTYEQYF. This rearrangement joins TRBV7-8 to TRBJ2-7. Germline V CDR1 and CDR2: SGHVS, FQNEAQ. This CDR3 spans 13 amino acids.

The genes are TRBV7-8 and TRBJ2-7; TCRdb gives TRBD1 as the D gene, but with no DNA this cannot be confirmed. Germline V gene lookup returns CDR1 SGHVS and CDR2 FQNEAQ. This CDR3 comprises 16 residues. Here the CDR3 reads CASSLLSGGQSYEQYF.

This chain links TRBV9 with TRBJ2-1; TCRdb outputs TRBD2, but without DNA this stays unchecked. The CDR3 is made up of 13 amino acids. Germline V gene data show CDR1 as SGDLS and CDR2 as YYNGEE. CDR3 region: CASSGLGRNEQFF.

This rearrangement joins TRBV25-1 to TRBJ1-2. CDR1 and CDR2 (germline): MGHDK, SYGVNS. The CDR3 contains 13 residues. CDR3 sequence reads: CASSAAKPSGYTF.

This chain's CDR3 is CASSQATGLGYGYTF. The rearrangement joins TRBV4-3 to TRBJ1-2; absent DNA, TCRdb's TRBD1 call cannot be checked. CDR3 size: 15 residues. Germline-derived CDR1 and CDR2 are LGHNA and YSLEER.

CDR3 loop: CASSDIWGQRSYGYTF. The chain employs TRBV2 and TRBJ1-2; TCRdb designates TRBD1, a call that cannot be tested without DNA. Germline CDR1 is SNHLY and CDR2 is FYNNEI. This CDR3 has 16 amino acids.

The chain combines TRBV28 with TRBJ1-5; TCRdb selects TRBD1, and the lack of DNA leaves this call unchecked. CDR3 length: 14 residues. CDR1 and CDR2 (germline): MDHEN, SYDVKM. The CDR3 loop reads CASSPGTEVSPQHF.

The J gene is TRBJ1-2, the V gene TRBV11-2; TCRdb picks TRBD1, but there is no DNA to check that call. The CDR3 totals 13 residues. Germline-derived CDR1 and CDR2 are SGHAT and FQNNGV. This chain's CDR3 is CASSFDRVHGYTF.

This chain links TRBV12-3 or TRBV12-4 with TRBJ1-4. The CDR3 covers 16 residues. The CDR3 sequence is CASSLRQKGANEKLFF.